Below are 22 T cell receptor beta chains sequenced from a single sample in a study of blood T cell repertoires in COVID-19. Clones were read by immunoSEQ multiplex PCR, and TCRdb kept only the in-frame ones, dropping some. Among about 370,000 clones listed, roughly nine tenths were seen once. The sequenced sample was PBMCs or T cells enriched from blood (not recorded which). The receptors come from a man aged 18 to 30 who had recovered from COVID-19.

This clone has a handful of counts. The CDR3 bases are TGTGCCAGCAGCTCCAGGGAAAAGCCCCAGCATTTT. Translation gives CASSSREKPQHF. This chain connects TRBV7-9 to TRBJ1-5; TRBD1 might be the D (5 bases). CDR3 length: 12 residues. Germline CDR1 reads SEHNR; CDR2 reads FQNEAQ (reference sequence). V was pared by 4 bases and J by 8 bases, with 9 bases between. The full variable domain, rest sourced from reference TRBV7-9 and TRBJ1-5, is DTGVSQNPRHKITKRGQNVTFRCDPISEHNRLYWYRQTLGQGPEFLTYFQNEAQLEKSRLLSDRFSAERPKGSFSTLEIQRTEQGDSAMYLCASSSREKPQHFGDGTRLSIL.

V usage is TRBV10-2 and J usage is TRBJ2-1, with D perhaps matching TRBD2 (7 bases). From germline, CDR1 is WSHSY and CDR2 SAAADI. Deletions cut 0 bases from V and 2 bases from J, with 11 bases between. This CDR3 has 16 residues. CDR3 residues: CASSESGRGPYNEQFF. The CDR3 DNA follows: TGCGCCAGCAGTGAGTCGGGGCGGGGGCCCTACAATGAGCAGTTCTTC.

This clone came up once. The genes are TRBV7-2 and TRBJ2-1; D uncertain. CDR3 length: 15 amino acids. Looked up from germline, CDR1 is SGHTA and CDR2 is FQGNSA. V lost 5 bases and J 0 bases, leaving 11 bases between the germline ends. CDR3 in amino acids: CASSPRPSSYNEQFF. The CDR3 bases are TGTGCCAGCAGCCCTAGGCCCAGCTCCTACAATGAGCAGTTCTTC.

The CDR3 bases are TGCGCCAGCAGCCAAGTCCTCCTGCTTGGGGGTAGCGGGGGGATGGAGACCCAGTACTTC. This sequence encodes CASSQVLLLGGSGGMETQYF. This chain joins TRBV4-1 and TRBJ2-5; the match to TRBD2 covers 10 bases. CDR1 MGHRA and CDR2 YSYEKL come from the germline V gene. Trimming took 1 base from V and 5 from J; bases not matched to a gene: 19. CDR3 size: 20 residues.

The V gene is TRBV18, the J gene TRBJ1-1; 10 nucleotides align to TRBD1. CDR1 and CDR2 (germline): KGHSH, LQKENI. This CDR3 comprises 19 residues. V dropped 2 bases and J dropped 0; count of bases not matched to a gene: 12. The CDR3 loop reads CASSPFRRGTGALNTEAFF. DNA of the CDR3: TGTGCCAGCTCACCATTCAGGCGCGGGACAGGGGCCCTGAACACTGAAGCTTTCTTT.

The rearrangement links TRBV2 to TRBJ2-5; 9 bases are shared with TRBD2. CDR3 length: 15 residues. Germline CDR1 and CDR2: SNHLY and FYNNEI. The J segment lost 3 bases and the V segment lost 8 bases, leaving 10 bases of the junction unmatched. The CDR3 reads CASDGSGLAKETQYF. CDR3 DNA: TGTGCCAGCGATGGATCGGGACTAGCCAAAGAGACCCAGTACTTC.

The rearrangement uses TRBV5-1 and TRBJ2-5, with 10 bases fitting TRBD2. The CDR3 is 15 residues long. Trimming at V came to 4 bases and at J to 3 bases, leaving 6 bases not matched to a gene. From germline, CDR1 is SGHRS and CDR2 YFSETQ. The CDR3 sequence: CASSRGLAGEETQYF. For the CDR3, the DNA is TGCGCCAGCAGCCGGGGGCTAGCGGGAGAAGAGACCCAGTACTTC.

The J gene is TRBJ2-2, the V gene TRBV9; possibly TRBD2 for D (6 bases). The CDR3 runs to 16 residues. The V gene lost 2 bases and the J gene lost 4 bases, with 15 bases spanning the gap. CDR1 SGDLS and CDR2 YYNGEE come from the germline V gene. CDR3 protein: CASSVGGNMATGELFF. In nucleotides, the CDR3 is TGTGCCAGCAGCGTCGGAGGGAACATGGCCACCGGGGAGCTGTTTTTT.

This chain links TRBV19 with TRBJ2-7; 7 bases fit TRBD1. The CDR3 has 13 residues. Germline CDR1 is LNHDA and CDR2 is SQIVND (reference sequence). V lost 6 bases to trimming and J lost 7 bases; unmatched junction nucleotides: 9. The CDR3 spells CASSAEQGTEQYF. The CDR3 DNA is TGTGCCAGTAGCGCCGAACAGGGGACAGAGCAGTACTTC.

The chain links TRBV7-9 to TRBJ2-7, with 11 bases aligning to TRBD2. In germline, CDR1 is SEHNR, CDR2 FQNEAQ (reference sequence). With 8 bases clipped from V and 1 base from J, the junction kept 4 bases outside the gene matches. The CDR3 has 14 amino acids. CDR3: CASRLAGGSYEQYF. CDR3 nucleotide sequence: TGTGCCAGCCGCCTAGCGGGAGGTTCCTACGAGCAGTACTTC.

The rearrangement joins TRBV14 to TRBJ2-7; D ambiguous. Between the trimmed V and J ends, which lost 3 bases and 3 bases, there was a span of 15 bases. Germline CDR1 SGHDN, CDR2 FVKESK. This CDR3 comprises 15 residues. As DNA, the CDR3 is TGTGCCAGCAGCCAGGTCAAACTTGATAACTACGAGCAGTACTTC. It codes for CASSQVKLDNYEQYF.

The rearrangement joins TRBV11-1 to TRBJ2-7; possibly TRBD1 for D (5 bases). The CDR3 loop spans 16 amino acids. Germline CDR1 and CDR2: SGHAT and FQDESV (reference sequence). The V end lost 4 bases, the J end lost 6 bases, and 22 bases lay between the germline ends. The CDR3 loop is CASSSSRRVTFGEQYF. In nucleotides, the CDR3 is TGTGCCAGCAGCTCCTCCCGCAGGGTTACATTTGGCGAGCAGTACTTC.

This clone occurred a few times. The V and J genes are TRBV7-3 and TRBJ2-1; D is unclear. Looked up from germline, CDR1 is SGHTA and CDR2 is FQGTGA. V shed 4 bases and J shed 4 bases, with 11 bases lying between them. CDR3 length equals 14 residues. CDR3 sequence reads: CASSSTNLYNEQFF. DNA of the CDR3: TGTGCCAGCAGCTCCACCAACCTATACAATGAGCAGTTCTTC.

The V gene is TRBV29-1, the J gene TRBJ2-1, with a possible D match to TRBD2 (6 bases). Germline V gives CDR1 SQVTM, CDR2 ANQGSEA. Trimming left V 8 bases short and J 5 bases short, with 22 bases between. The CDR3 spans 15 residues. DNA for the CDR3: TGCAGCCTTCCAACTAGCTCCAATTCCAACAATGAGCAGTTCTTC. It yields the protein CSLPTSSNSNNEQFF.

This chain links TRBV30 with TRBJ2-5, with D possibly TRBD1 on 5 matching bases. V dropped 1 base and J dropped 0 bases, with 12 bases sitting between them. Germline V gives CDR1 GTSNPN, CDR2 SVGIG (reference sequence). The CDR3 loop spans 15 amino acids. The CDR3 protein is CAWSGMAGNQETQYF. CDR3 DNA: TGTGCCTGGAGTGGTATGGCAGGGAACCAAGAGACCCAGTACTTC.

This clone was found once. The chain combines TRBV11-2 with TRBJ2-7, with D tentatively TRBD2 (5 bases). The CDR3 extends over 16 amino acids. Germline values: CDR1 SGHAT, CDR2 FQNNGV. The V end lost 5 bases, the J end lost 1 base, and 18 bases lay between the germline ends. CDR3 region: CASSLRAGEPSYEQYF. Here the CDR3 DNA reads TGTGCCAGCAGCCTCCGGGCTGGGGAGCCTTCCTACGAGCAGTACTTC.

The chain employs TRBV11-2 and TRBJ2-7; 9 nucleotides line up with TRBD2. Germline V gives CDR1 SGHAT, CDR2 FQNNGV. The CDR3 is 15 residues long. The ends lost 1 base at V and 4 bases at J; junction bases unmatched: 5. CDR3 in amino acids: CASSLVNAGGYEQYF. The CDR3, as DNA: TGTGCCAGCAGCTTAGTGAACGCGGGAGGGTACGAGCAGTACTTC.

The rearrangement links TRBV6-1 to TRBJ1-5, with D possibly being TRBD1 (5 bases). V was pared by 1 base and J by 0 bases, with 16 bases between. Germline CDR1 MNHNS, CDR2 SASEGT. There are 18 residues in the CDR3. The CDR3 coding sequence is TGTGCCAGCAGTGAAGAGGCCAGGGAAGTGCATAGCAATCAGCCCCAGCATTTT. Residues: CASSEEAREVHSNQPQHF.

This chain connects TRBV7-6 to TRBJ2-1, with 7 bases aligning to TRBD1. Unmatched junction bases numbered 7, after V lost 5 bases and J lost 6 bases. Germline lookup yields CDR1 SGHVS and CDR2 FNYEAQ. The CDR3 spans 14 residues. The CDR3 protein is CASSHSRGSNEQFF. The CDR3, as DNA: TGTGCCAGCAGCCATAGCAGGGGGAGCAATGAGCAGTTCTTC.

CDR3: CASNTGGPYGYTF. CDR3 nucleotides: TGTGCCAGTAATACAGGGGGTCCCTATGGCTACACCTTC. J is TRBJ1-2 and V is TRBV19, with 8 positions matching TRBD1. The CDR3 runs to 13 residues. J gave up 4 bases and V 7 bases, and 5 bases lay outside the gene matches. CDR1 and CDR2 (germline): LNHDA, SQIVND (reference sequence).

The rearrangement uses TRBV6-5 and TRBJ2-7; possibly TRBD2 for D (6 bases). The ends were cut back, 6 bases at V and 5 bases at J, with 14 bases in the middle. From germline, CDR1 is MNHEY and CDR2 SVGAGI. The CDR3 sequence is 13 residues long. CDR3 sequence (DNA): TGTGCCAGCAGGGTTAGCGGAGCGGACGAGCAGTACTTC. As protein: CASRVSGADEQYF.

This chain links TRBV6-1 with TRBJ2-7, with D possibly matching TRBD1 (5 bases). The CDR3 runs 12 residues. V dropped 1 base and J dropped 6 bases, with 7 bases sitting between them. CDR1 is MNHNS, CDR2 SASEGT, per germline. CDR3 region: CASSEVGREQYF. The CDR3 region has the DNA TGTGCCAGCAGTGAAGTGGGGCGCGAGCAGTACTTC.